This is a list of T cell receptor beta chains from one sample in a study of identical twins. TCRdb ran MiXCR on the 5' RACE reads and lists one entry per CDR3 protein. Of more than 200,000 distinct CDR3 sequences in the sample, roughly 10% were seen once. The sequencing sample was made of memory (CD45RO+) T cells sorted from blood. Receptors were obtained from a woman aged 18-29 years in good health. Both conserved end residues are part of each CDR3. The D gene is left open where the match is weak. A row's size may be missing; if present it is once, few, many or a size class.

d_call cdr3_length j_call v_call clone_size cdr3_aa cdr3_nt
NA 14 TRBJ1-1 TRBV12-3/TRBV12-4 NA CASSLGSAATEAFF TGTGCCAGCAGTTTAGGCAGTGCTGCCACTGAAGCTTTCTTT
NA 15 TRBJ2-2 TRBV5-1 NA CASSLAIGGNGELFF TGCGCCAGCAGCTTGGCCATCGGGGGCAACGGGGAGCTGTTTTTT
NA 12 TRBJ1-5 TRBV29-1 few CSVAQGGQPQHF TGCAGCGTTGCCCAGGGAGGTCAGCCCCAGCATTTT
TRBD1 17 TRBJ2-7 TRBV19 NA CASSNGGQDSIYYEQYF TGTGCCAGTAGTAACGGAGGACAGGACTCTATCTACTACGAGCAGTACTTC
NA 16 TRBJ2-1 TRBV5-1 NA CASSFFTTSSYNEQFF TGCGCCAGCAGCTTCTTTACAACTAGCTCCTACAATGAGCAGTTCTTC
TRBD1 13 TRBJ2-7 TRBV7-8 NA CASSLDRAAEQYF TGTGCCAGCAGCCTTGACAGGGCGGCCGAGCAGTACTTC
NA 14 TRBJ1-6 TRBV20-1 NA CSARDGRFAGALHF TGCAGTGCTAGAGACGGACGGTTTGCTGGCGCCCTCCACTTT
NA 14 TRBJ2-1 TRBV20-1 few CSASSPLGRAEQFF TGCAGTGCTAGTTCCCCTCTGGGGAGAGCTGAGCAGTTCTTC
NA 14 TRBJ1-4 TRBV27 few CASRSSGVGEKLFF TGTGCCAGCAGGAGTTCGGGGGTCGGTGAAAAACTGTTTTTT
TRBD1 15 TRBJ2-2 TRBV2 few CASSEAAGGTGELFF TGTGCCAGCAGTGAAGCGGCAGGGGGCACCGGGGAGCTGTTTTTT
NA 15 TRBJ1-5 TRBV6-5 NA CASSYWGVSNQPQHF TGTGCCAGCAGTTACTGGGGGGTTAGCAATCAGCCCCAGCATTTT
TRBD1 15 TRBJ1-1 TRBV6-1 many CASSRTGGARAEAFF TGTGCCAGCAGTCGGACAGGGGGCGCAAGGGCTGAAGCTTTCTTT
TRBD1 15 TRBJ2-7 TRBV9 many CASSQGVPSSYEQYF TGTGCCAGCAGCCAGGGGGTTCCTAGCTCCTACGAGCAGTACTTC
NA 10 TRBJ2-7 TRBV20-1 NA CSAKGHEQYF TGCAGTGCTAAGGGTCACGAGCAGTACTTC
NA 10 TRBJ1-1 TRBV25-1 many CASSPTEAFF TGTGCCAGCAGTCCCACTGAAGCTTTCTTT
TRBD2 15 TRBJ2-1 TRBV10-3 NA CAISERGGRAYEQFF TGTGCCATCAGTGAGCGTGGCGGGAGGGCCTATGAGCAGTTCTTC
NA 14 TRBJ2-2 TRBV4-2 NA CASSQSRLVGELFF TGTGCCAGCAGCCAGTCTAGACTAGTAGGGGAGCTGTTTTTT
NA 12 TRBJ1-4 TRBV20-1 NA CSADRTNEKLFF TGCAGTGCAGACAGGACTAATGAAAAACTGTTTTTT
NA 14 TRBJ2-7 TRBV6-2/TRBV6-3 NA CASTRTAEKNEQYF TGTGCCAGCACCAGGACTGCCGAGAAGAACGAGCAGTACTTC
NA 12 TRBJ2-4 TRBV24-1 many CATSDSLNIQYF TGTGCCACCAGTGATAGTTTGAACATTCAGTACTTC
NA 15 TRBJ1-3 TRBV12-3/TRBV12-4 many CASSFDMGPGNTIYF TGTGCCAGCAGTTTCGACATGGGACCTGGAAACACCATATATTTT
NA 15 TRBJ2-1 TRBV5-1 few CASSPYMSSYNEQFF TGCGCCAGCAGCCCCTACATGAGCTCCTACAATGAGCAGTTCTTC
TRBD1 16 TRBJ2-6 TRBV12-3/TRBV12-4 few CASSSPQGAGANVLTF TGTGCCAGCAGTTCACCCCAGGGGGCTGGGGCCAACGTCCTGACTTTC
TRBD2 16 TRBJ2-1 TRBV3-1 few CASSQLAGGPSNEQFF TGTGCCAGCAGCCAATTAGCGGGGGGGCCCTCCAATGAGCAGTTCTTC
NA 13 TRBJ2-4 TRBV7-9 many CASSRTVGNIQYF TGTGCCAGCAGCCGGACCGTTGGGAACATTCAGTACTTC
TRBD1 15 TRBJ2-1 TRBV27 few CASSLVRQGRNEQFF TGTGCCAGCAGTTTGGTAAGACAGGGGAGAAATGAGCAGTTCTTC
NA 13 TRBJ1-2 TRBV20-1 many CSAQSAGRGGYTF TGCAGTGCCCAATCGGCGGGGAGGGGAGGCTACACCTTC
NA 14 TRBJ2-5 TRBV7-9 NA CASKPEPAQETQYF TGTGCCAGCAAGCCTGAACCAGCACAAGAGACCCAGTACTTC
NA 12 TRBJ2-3 TRBV29-1 many CSNKGRADTQYF TGCAGCAACAAGGGGCGTGCAGATACGCAGTATTTT